This T cell receptor beta chain was profiled in a study of regulatory T cells in long-lasting Graves disease. Across the whole study: Newly diagnosed Graves' patients had taken antithyroid drugs under 3 months.

The TCR beta library used iRepertoire HTBI primers with Arm-PCR amplification of CDR3. TCRdb fed the multiplex PCR reads into MiXCR, producing one record per CDR3 protein. The sample holds about 470,000 distinct CDR3 sequences, under 20% seen once. Regarding time point: newly diagnosed GD, antithyroid drugs for less than 3 months. Extracted PBMC RNA gave rise to the TCR library. These data also formed part of another study, on T cells in Graves' hyperthyroidism and ophthalmopathy.

This TCR came from a man aged 35-49 years with Graves disease. Sequenced here: peripheral blood mononuclear cells (PBMCs), sampled at new diagnosis, from a patient treated with antithyroid drugs.

Here the CDR3 reads CASGRRGLAGETQYF. As DNA, the CDR3 is TGTGCCAGTGGAAGGAGGGGACTAGCGGGGGAGACGCAGTATTTT. This chain links TRBV2 with TRBJ2-3; 14 positions match TRBD2. This CDR3 region has 15 residues. V lost 9 bases, J lost 9 bases, and 11 bases stayed unmatched. Germline CDR1 is SNHLY and CDR2 is FYNNEI.